The 23 T cell receptor beta chains below were found in one sample sequenced in a study of cytomegalovirus exposure and HLA in healthy donors. In the PCR, 60 Vbeta and 13 Jbeta primers were used. Data came from immunoSEQ multiplex PCR; TCRdb stores just in-frame clones and leaves some out. The table shows 45,000 to 65,000 clones, with around 82% occurring only once. The sample taken for sequencing was PBMCs. The receptor source for this set is a young woman in good health and CMV-seronegative.

Only one count was recorded for this clone. The chain has TRBV5-1 and TRBJ1-3, with 7 bases matching TRBD1. The V and J ends lost 4 bases and 4 bases, in that order; junction bases with no gene match: 8. The length of the CDR3 is 15 residues. In germline, CDR1 is SGHRS, CDR2 YFSETQ. The CDR3 DNA is TGCGCCAGCAGCCAAGACAGGGTCGGGGGAAACACCATATATTTT. Translating it yields CASSQDRVGGNTIYF.

The J gene is TRBJ2-5, the V gene TRBV11-2, with D maybe TRBD1 (5 bases). V lost 5 bases and J lost 5, with 24 bases in between. CDR1 SGHAT and CDR2 FQNNGV come from the germline V gene. The CDR3 sequence is 17 residues long. The DNA of the CDR3 is TGTGCCAGCAGCATAGGCACTCGGCTGGGGCCGCGGGAGACCCAGTACTTC. Translation: CASSIGTRLGPRETQYF.

As to this clone: This same CDR3 is encoded by further DNA sequences in the sample. The rearrangement links TRBV28 to TRBJ2-7, with TRBD1 matching over 9 bases. There are 15 residues in the CDR3. The ends lost 4 bases at V and 7 bases at J; junction bases unmatched: 11. Germline V gene data show CDR1 as MDHEN and CDR2 as SYDVKM. In DNA, the CDR3 is TGTGCCAGCAGTTCTCCGGGACAGGGAGCTGGGGAGCAGTACTTC. This sequence encodes CASSSPGQGAGEQYF.

The rearrangement joins TRBV5-6 to TRBJ1-1, with a weak D call TRBD1 (6 bases). Germline V gene lookup returns CDR1 SGHDT and CDR2 YYEEEE. The CDR3 loop spans 16 amino acids. Trimming removed 3 bases from V and 0 bases from J, with 15 bases in between. This CDR3 is CASSSIARTVNTEAFF. The CDR3 nucleotides are TGTGCCAGCAGCTCAATCGCGCGGACAGTGAACACTGAAGCTTTCTTT. Supplemented by reference TRBV5-6 and TRBJ1-1, the full variable domain reads DAGVTQSPTHLIKTRGQQVTLRCSPKSGHDTVSWYQQALGQGPQFIFQYYEEEERQRGNFPDRFSGHQFPNYSSELNVNALLLGDSALYLCASSSIARTVNTEAFFGQGTRLTVV.

CDR3 sequence: CASSSVGISNTEAFF. The CDR3 coding sequence is TGTGCCAGCAGCTCCGTCGGGATTTCGAACACTGAAGCTTTCTTT. The V and J genes are TRBV5-6 and TRBJ1-1; the D is unclear. Looked up from germline, CDR1 is SGHDT and CDR2 is YYEEEE. Trimming took 3 bases from V and 1 from J, leaving 13 bases between them. The CDR3 length is 15 residues.

V is TRBV9 and J is TRBJ2-1; D not certain. The germline CDR1 and CDR2 sequences are SGDLS and YYNGEE. The ends were cut back, 0 bases at V and 10 bases at J, with 11 bases in the middle. This CDR3 comprises 13 residues. The CDR3 DNA follows: TGTGCCAGCAGCGTAGACATTCGATCGGAGCAGTTCTTC. Its translation: CASSVDIRSEQFF.

This chain connects TRBV30 to TRBJ1-5; D may be TRBD1 (6 bases). CDR3 length: 16 residues. V was clipped by 0 bases and J by 5 bases, with 17 bases between them. Germline V lookup: CDR1 GTSNPN, CDR2 SVGIG (reference sequence). The CDR3 region is CAWSVPGAARDQPQHF. CDR3 nucleotides: TGTGCCTGGAGTGTGCCAGGGGCCGCCCGAGATCAGCCCCAGCATTTT.

The V and J genes are TRBV5-1 and TRBJ2-7; 8 positions agree with TRBD2. V gave up 6 bases and J gave up 5 bases; unmatched junction bases: 13. This CDR3 spans 15 amino acids. Germline-derived CDR1 and CDR2 are SGHRS and YFSETQ. The CDR3 protein is CASTAASGSFDEQYF. Here the CDR3 DNA reads TGCGCCAGCACCGCGGCCAGCGGGAGTTTCGACGAGCAGTACTTC.

The rearrangement uses TRBV5-6 and TRBJ1-4; possible D gene TRBD1, 6 bases. Deletions cut 4 bases from V and 8 bases from J, with 18 bases between. Germline values: CDR1 SGHDT, CDR2 YYEEEE. The CDR3 length is 15 residues. This CDR3 is CASSPFLGQGEKLFF. The CDR3 coding sequence is TGTGCCAGCAGCCCATTCCTTGGTCAGGGGGAAAAACTGTTTTTT. Filled out from reference TRBV5-6 and TRBJ1-4, the complete variable domain reads DAGVTQSPTHLIKTRGQQVTLRCSPKSGHDTVSWYQQALGQGPQFIFQYYEEEERQRGNFPDRFSGHQFPNYSSELNVNALLLGDSALYLCASSPFLGQGEKLFFGSGTQLSVL.

The chain is built from TRBV28 and TRBJ2-7, with D maybe TRBD1 (5 bases). Germline-derived CDR1 and CDR2 are MDHEN and SYDVKM. V lost 5 bases, J lost 0 bases, and 14 bases lay in between. This CDR3 region has 15 residues. The CDR3 here is CASSPPLDTSYEQYF. The DNA of the CDR3 is TGTGCCAGCAGTCCCCCCCTGGACACCTCCTACGAGCAGTACTTC.

V usage is TRBV10-2 and J usage is TRBJ2-7; 10 nucleotides agree with TRBD2. Germline V lookup: CDR1 WSHSY, CDR2 SAAADI. Trimming at V came to 0 bases and at J to 7 bases, leaving 6 bases not matched to a gene. The CDR3 runs 15 residues. CDR3 sequence: CASSESFVLAGEQYF. As DNA, the CDR3 is TGCGCCAGCAGTGAGTCGTTCGTACTAGCGGGGGAGCAGTACTTC.

The chain combines TRBV11-3 with TRBJ2-1, with 10 bases aligning to TRBD2. V shed 10 bases, J shed 8 bases, and the junction held 5 bases outside the gene matches. CDR1 is SGHNT and CDR2 is YENEEA in the germline V gene. The CDR3 totals 12 residues. CDR3 coding DNA: TGTGCCAACTGGGGACTAGCGCATGAGCAGTTCTTC. Its protein product is CANWGLAHEQFF.

This clone occurred once. The chain carries TRBV12-5 and TRBJ2-1; 11 nucleotides match TRBD2. The CDR3 runs to 14 residues. J gave up 4 bases and V 6 bases, and 2 bases lay outside the gene matches. Germline CDR1 is LGHNT and CDR2 is FRNRAP. In DNA form, the CDR3 reads TGTGCTAGTGGATTAGCGGGAGGGTACAATGAGCAGTTCTTC. Its translation is CASGLAGGYNEQFF. Using reference TRBV12-5 and TRBJ2-1 for the parts outside the CDR3, the full variable domain is DARVTQTPRHKVTEMGQEVTMRCQPILGHNTVFWYRQTMMQGLELLAYFRNRAPLDDSGMPKDRFSAEMPDATLATLKIQPSEPRDSAVYFCASGLAGGYNEQFFGPGTRLTVL.

The chain employs TRBV9 and TRBJ2-7, with 7 bases fitting TRBD2. Germline loops: CDR1 SGDLS, CDR2 YYNGEE. The CDR3 totals 15 residues. Trimming removed 3 bases from V and 6 bases from J; junction bases left unmatched: 12. CDR3 in DNA: TGTGCCAGCAGCGGGGGTTTGGGGAGGGGATCCGAGCAGTACTTC. It specifies CASSGGLGRGSEQYF.

This chain connects TRBV7-3 to TRBJ2-2; 12 positions agree with TRBD2. The CDR3 contains 18 residues. V was clipped by 5 bases and J by 4 bases; unmatched bases: 11. The germline V gene encodes CDR1 SGHTA and CDR2 FQGTGA. The CDR3 loop reads CASSRPARTSGVTGELFF. Written as DNA, the CDR3 is TGTGCCAGCAGCCGCCCCGCGAGGACTAGCGGGGTCACCGGGGAGCTGTTTTTT.

V gene TRBV28 combines with J gene TRBJ2-7, with 8 bases fitting TRBD2. The trim removed 8 bases at V and 2 bases at J, leaving 5 bases unmatched. CDR1 is MDHEN and CDR2 is SYDVKM in the germline V gene. This CDR3 region has 13 residues. CDR3 DNA sequence: TGTGCCAGCTCCGGGAGGGGCCCCTACGAGCAGTACTTC. The encoded protein is CASSGRGPYEQYF.

The gene calls are TRBV15 and TRBJ2-5, with a tentative D call TRBD2 (6 bases). V was clipped by 9 bases and J by 5 bases, with 13 bases between them. The CDR3 spans 12 residues. CDR1 is LNHNV and CDR2 is YYDKDF in the germline V gene (reference sequence). CDR3 DNA: TGTGCCACAAAGGGTGGGGGGGAGACCCAGTACTTC. Protein: CATKGGGETQYF.

The gene calls are TRBV15 and TRBJ2-5; 11 positions match TRBD2. The germline V gene has CDR1 LNHNV and CDR2 YYDKDF (reference sequence). The junction had 2 bases not matched to a gene; V was cut back by 6 bases and J by 5 bases. The CDR3 is 13 residues long. The CDR3 nucleotides are TGTGCCACCAGAATAGCGGGAGGGGAGACCCAGTACTTC. This sequence encodes CATRIAGGETQYF. Full variable domain (missing parts from reference TRBV15 and TRBJ2-5): DAMVIQNPRYQVTQFGKPVTLSCSQTLNHNVMYWYQQKSSQAPKLLFHYYDKDFNNEADTPDNFQSRRPNTSFCFLDIRSPGLGDTAMYLCATRIAGGETQYFGPGTRLLVL.

The chain links TRBV28 to TRBJ2-4; D perhaps matches TRBD1 (5 bases). The CDR3 runs 13 residues. CDR1 MDHEN and CDR2 SYDVKM come from the germline V gene. The ends were cut back, 6 bases at V and 12 bases at J, with 18 bases in the middle. The chain's CDR3 is CASSLRVMVSQYF. In nucleotides, the CDR3 is TGTGCCAGCAGCCTCAGGGTTATGGTCAGTCAGTACTTC.

This clone was detected only a few times. V is TRBV6-4 and J is TRBJ2-1; 9 nucleotides match TRBD1. Trimming at V came to 4 bases and at J to 7 bases, leaving 20 bases not matched to a gene. The CDR3 contains 19 residues. CDR1 and CDR2 from the germline V gene are MRHNA and SNTAGT. As DNA, the CDR3 is TGTGCCAGCAGTGGCGTCCCGGGACAGGGAGGAGGAGCAGGGAATGAGCAGTTCTTC. Amino acid sequence: CASSGVPGQGGGAGNEQFF.

V is TRBV28 and J is TRBJ1-1; maybe TRBD1 (6 bases). This CDR3 region has 14 residues. V dropped 1 base and J dropped 4 bases, with 10 bases sitting between them. The germline V gene has CDR1 MDHEN and CDR2 SYDVKM. CDR3 region: CASSLLAGATEAFF. In DNA, the CDR3 is TGTGCCAGCAGTTTATTGGCAGGGGCCACTGAAGCTTTCTTT.

The chain has TRBV28 and TRBJ1-6; TRBD1 matches at 7 bases. V dropped 7 bases and J dropped 9; count of bases not matched to a gene: 6. Per germline, CDR1 MDHEN and CDR2 SYDVKM. The CDR3 consists of 13 residues. CDR3 DNA sequence: TGTGCCAGCACTGGACAGGCTTCTTCACCCCTCCACTTT. This translates into CASTGQASSPLHF.

This clone showed up just a few times. The chain joins TRBV11-3 to TRBJ2-5, with 15 bases lining up with TRBD2. From germline, CDR1 is SGHNT and CDR2 YENEEA. V shed 5 bases and J 4 bases; nucleotides not matched to a gene: 8. The CDR3 is 17 residues long. The CDR3 loop is CASSPGLAGGVGETQYF. CDR3 DNA: TGTGCCAGCAGCCCGGGACTAGCGGGAGGTGTGGGAGAGACCCAGTACTTC.